This TCR beta chain is drawn from a study of CXCR3-negative and CXCR3-positive naive CD8 T cells. Overall study findings and caveats: Researchers report that CXCR3-positive naive cells carry more hydrophobic TRB CDR3s than CXCR3-negative naive cells. Naive cells that were CXCR3-negative or CXCR3-positive used TRBV-TRBJ genes alike, while memory cells diverged.

Of note for this clonotype: Its target is unknown.

Looked up from germline, CDR1 is MGHRA and CDR2 is YSYEKL. CDR3 length: 18 residues. UMI-labeled 5' RACE yielded the TRB cDNA libraries. From its re-call of the 5' RACE reads, TCRdb lists each CDR3 protein once, without DNA. The sample holds roughly 6,000 distinct CDR3 sequences. Sequencing was done on a sample of naive CXCR3+ CD8+ T cells from blood. As for subset: CD45RO-CCR7+CD27+CD95- naive CD8+ T cells expressing CXCR3 (TNR3+). The receptor comes from a human donor in good health. Some clones in this sample may be carry-over from other donors' samples. V is TRBV4-1 and J is TRBJ2-1; the D call of TRBD2 rests on TCRdb alone, since no DNA is present to check it. CDR3 region: CASSHPMLTSGRGNEQFF.